This T cell receptor (beta chain) stems from a study of cytomegalovirus exposure and HLA in healthy donors. Study-wide results and caveats: The availability of immune exposure information extended only to CMV serostatus.

This CDR3 comprises 18 residues. J lost 4 bases, V lost 2 bases, and 9 bases had no gene match. Germline V gene data show CDR1 as MGHRA and CDR2 as YSYEKL. As for this clone: Its matching antigen is unknown.

The primer mix had 60 Vbeta and 13 Jbeta primers. Assay used: immunoSEQ multiplex PCR; TCRdb lists only in-frame clones, some missing. The sample yields 110,000 to 150,000 clones, 70% to 80% seen once. The sequenced sample was PBMCs. This clonotype was sampled from a woman in her late teens or twenties in good health and CMV-seropositive. The rearrangement links TRBV4-1 to TRBJ2-1, with TRBD2 identical over 12 bases. The CDR3 sequence is CASSQNPRLAGVYNEQFF. The CDR3, as DNA: TGCGCCAGCAGCCAAAATCCCCGACTAGCGGGGGTATACAATGAGCAGTTCTTC.